The sequence of this T cell receptor (beta chain) was determined in a study of T cells in Graves' hyperthyroidism and ophthalmopathy. With 6 bases removed from V and 5 bases from J, the gap between germline ends came to 13 bases. Germline-derived CDR1 and CDR2 are SQVTM and ANQGSEA. CDR3 length: 13 residues. Amplification of TCR beta CDR3 regions was performed using RNA transcripts as template. First-round RT-PCR targeting the TCR CDR3 was performed with the HTBI primer set. TCRdb reprocessed the multiplex PCR reads with MiXCR, giving one entry per CDR3 protein. The repertoire holds 500,000 to 600,000 distinct CDR3 sequences, with roughly 46% as singletons.

The chain uses TRBV29-1 and TRBJ1-4; tentatively, D is TRBD1 (5 bases). The sequenced sample consisted of peripheral blood or thyroid tissue (not recorded which). The receptor comes from an adult woman with Graves' disease, either hyperthyroidism or ophthalmopathy (not recorded which). The CDR3 DNA reads as TGCAGCGTCCTATGGGGGTTCAATGAAAAACTGTTTTTT. This codes for CSVLWGFNEKLFF.